The rows below give T cell receptor beta chains drawn from one sample of a study of T cells in Graves' hyperthyroidism and ophthalmopathy. TCRdb re-analysed the multiplex PCR reads in MiXCR, keeping a single row per CDR3 protein. The sample carries about 600,000 distinct CDR3 sequences, approximately 16% recorded once. Material for sequencing was blood. Receptors originate from a woman in her thirties or forties with Graves' ophthalmopathy. Each CDR3 is given with its conserved first and last residue. Fields, in order: clone size, D gene, V gene, J gene, CDR3 DNA, CDR3 protein. A D gene is named only where the DNA matches it firmly. Some rows have no size entry. The others give once, few or many, or a class for an expanded clone.

abundance: many; d_gene: NA; v_gene: TRBV29-1; j_gene: TRBJ2-1; CDR3nt: TGCAGCGCTATTACCCCCTACAATGAGCAGTTCTTC; CDR3aa: CSAITPYNEQFF
abundance: many; d_gene: NA; v_gene: TRBV18; j_gene: TRBJ2-5; CDR3nt: TGTGCCAGCTCACCACTTAGCTCTGAGACCCAGTACTTC; CDR3aa: CASSPLSSETQYF
abundance: NA; d_gene: NA; v_gene: TRBV6-1; j_gene: TRBJ2-7; CDR3nt: TGTGCCAGCAGTTCCCCAAGGGGGGATTACGAGCAGTACTTC; CDR3aa: CASSSPRGDYEQYF
abundance: many; d_gene: NA; v_gene: TRBV28; j_gene: TRBJ1-5; CDR3nt: TGTGCCAGCAGTTCAGACACTCAGCCCCAGCATTTT; CDR3aa: CASSSDTQPQHF
abundance: many; d_gene: TRBD2; v_gene: TRBV29-1; j_gene: TRBJ2-7; CDR3nt: TGCAGCGTTCTAGCGGGAGGGACCTACGAGCAGTACTTC; CDR3aa: CSVLAGGTYEQYF
abundance: few; d_gene: TRBD2; v_gene: TRBV7-9; j_gene: TRBJ2-5; CDR3nt: TGTGCCAGCAGCCGCTTGCTAGCGGGACAAGAGACCCAGTACTTC; CDR3aa: CASSRLLAGQETQYF
abundance: NA; d_gene: NA; v_gene: TRBV10-3; j_gene: TRBJ2-1; CDR3nt: TGTGCCATCGGATGGCAGGAGGGAGAAATGCTCTTC; CDR3aa: CAIGWQEGEMLF
abundance: NA; d_gene: NA; v_gene: TRBV5-1; j_gene: TRBJ1-2; CDR3nt: TGCGCCAGCAGCTTGGCCGGGCCGGGCTATGGCTACACCTTC; CDR3aa: CASSLAGPGYGYTF
abundance: few; d_gene: NA; v_gene: TRBV7-3; j_gene: TRBJ2-7; CDR3nt: TGTGCCAGCAGCTTAACAGGAATCGACGAGCAGTACTTC; CDR3aa: CASSLTGIDEQYF
abundance: NA; d_gene: TRBD2; v_gene: TRBV7-3; j_gene: TRBJ2-2; CDR3nt: TGTGCCAGCAGCTTAATGGTGGCTAGCGGCACCGGGGAGCTGTTTTTT; CDR3aa: CASSLMVASGTGELFF
abundance: many; d_gene: TRBD2; v_gene: TRBV28; j_gene: TRBJ2-3; CDR3nt: TGTGCCAGCAGCACTAAGCGGGGGATAGATACGCAGTATTTT; CDR3aa: CASSTKRGIDTQYF
abundance: few; d_gene: TRBD1; v_gene: TRBV4-2; j_gene: TRBJ2-3; CDR3nt: TGTGCCAGCAGCCAAGCGTCAGGGGGCGAGTATACGCAGTATTTT; CDR3aa: CASSQASGGEYTQYF
abundance: many; d_gene: NA; v_gene: TRBV18; j_gene: TRBJ1-2; CDR3nt: TGTGCCAGCTCACCGGCAGATACCCTCAACTATGGCTACACCTTC; CDR3aa: CASSPADTLNYGYTF
abundance: many; d_gene: TRBD1; v_gene: TRBV18; j_gene: TRBJ1-1; CDR3nt: TGTGCCAGCTCACCGGGACAGATGAACGCTGAAGCTTTCTTT; CDR3aa: CASSPGQMNAEAFF
abundance: many; d_gene: NA; v_gene: TRBV18; j_gene: TRBJ2-5; CDR3nt: TGTGCCAGCTCACCGGTAGCCCAGGGAAGGGAGACCCAGTACTTC; CDR3aa: CASSPVAQGRETQYF
abundance: few; d_gene: NA; v_gene: TRBV6-1; j_gene: TRBJ2-5; CDR3nt: TGTGCCAGCAGTCCCGGGCTTTGGGGGCGGATCGACCAGTACTTC; CDR3aa: CASSPGLWGRIDQYF
abundance: NA; d_gene: TRBD2; v_gene: TRBV4-2; j_gene: TRBJ2-7; CDR3nt: TGTGCCAGCAGCCAAGATAACGGGCTAGCGGCCTACGAGCAGTACTTC; CDR3aa: CASSQDNGLAAYEQYF
abundance: NA; d_gene: NA; v_gene: TRBV19; j_gene: TRBJ2-2; CDR3nt: TGTGCCAGTAGTATAGGAGCGGTCAAGGCCACCGGGGAGCTGTTTTTT; CDR3aa: CASSIGAVKATGELFF
abundance: many; d_gene: NA; v_gene: TRBV18; j_gene: TRBJ1-5; CDR3nt: TGTGCCAGCTCACCAGAACGACACCCGCTTGGGCCCCAGCATTTT; CDR3aa: CASSPERHPLGPQHF
abundance: few; d_gene: NA; v_gene: TRBV7-2; j_gene: TRBJ2-2; CDR3nt: TGTGCCAGCAGCTTAGGAGGGGTGTCGGTGTCCACCGGGGAGCTGTTTTTT; CDR3aa: CASSLGGVSVSTGELFF
abundance: many; d_gene: TRBD1; v_gene: TRBV20-1; j_gene: TRBJ1-1; CDR3nt: TGCAGTGCCCCAGCGGGACAGGTAAACACTGAAGCTTTCTTT; CDR3aa: CSAPAGQVNTEAFF
abundance: once; d_gene: TRBD2; v_gene: TRBV20-1; j_gene: TRBJ2-3; CDR3nt: TGCAGTGCTAGTTTTAGCGGGAGAGCAGATACGCAGTATTTT; CDR3aa: CSASFSGRADTQYF